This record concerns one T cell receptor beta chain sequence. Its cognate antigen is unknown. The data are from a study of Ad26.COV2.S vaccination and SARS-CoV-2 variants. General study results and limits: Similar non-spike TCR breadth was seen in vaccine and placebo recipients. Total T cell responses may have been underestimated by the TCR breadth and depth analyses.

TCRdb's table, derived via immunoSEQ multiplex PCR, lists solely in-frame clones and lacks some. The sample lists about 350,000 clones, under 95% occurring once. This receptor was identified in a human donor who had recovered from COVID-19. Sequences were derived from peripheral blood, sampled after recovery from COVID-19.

CDR3 residues: CASSRTPGTRGLEQYF. The CDR3 DNA reads TGTGCCAGTAGTAGAACCCCCGGGACTAGGGGACTCGAGCAGTACTTC. J is TRBJ2-7 and V is TRBV19; 8 bases match TRBD2. The CDR3 totals 16 residues. CDR1 is LNHDA, CDR2 SQIVND, per germline (reference sequence). After removal of 4 bases from V and 6 bases from J, the junction contained 14 bases not matched to a gene.